This T cell receptor (beta chain) is drawn from a study of blood T cell repertoires in COVID-19. Study-wide background: PBMCs, B-cell-depleted T cells, or T cells were the source of the cDNA or gDNA that made up the material.

This clone came up a few times. Seattle enrolled patients during active infection and tracked them longitudinally. Methods used by the authors: By means of reference gene primer amplification, nucleated cell counts were estimated. The assay was immunoSEQ multiplex PCR, and TCRdb's table has in-frame clones only and misses some. D and trimming were read from the DNA, whereas the V and J calls and clone size are those reported in that table. The table includes approximately 290,000 clones, 65% to 85% detected once. This receptor was identified in a person between 65 and 80 years old with COVID-19, enrolled during active disease. Sequencing was performed on peripheral blood.

The CDR3 DNA reads TGTGCCAGCAGCTTAGAACTAGCCCTAAATGAGCAGTTCTTC. It specifies CASSLELALNEQFF. The gene calls are TRBV5-4 and TRBJ2-1, with D tentatively TRBD2 (6 bases). The ends were cut back, 2 bases at V and 7 bases at J, with 13 bases in the middle. Germline CDR1 and CDR2: SGHNT and YYREEE (reference sequence). The CDR3 is 14 amino acids.